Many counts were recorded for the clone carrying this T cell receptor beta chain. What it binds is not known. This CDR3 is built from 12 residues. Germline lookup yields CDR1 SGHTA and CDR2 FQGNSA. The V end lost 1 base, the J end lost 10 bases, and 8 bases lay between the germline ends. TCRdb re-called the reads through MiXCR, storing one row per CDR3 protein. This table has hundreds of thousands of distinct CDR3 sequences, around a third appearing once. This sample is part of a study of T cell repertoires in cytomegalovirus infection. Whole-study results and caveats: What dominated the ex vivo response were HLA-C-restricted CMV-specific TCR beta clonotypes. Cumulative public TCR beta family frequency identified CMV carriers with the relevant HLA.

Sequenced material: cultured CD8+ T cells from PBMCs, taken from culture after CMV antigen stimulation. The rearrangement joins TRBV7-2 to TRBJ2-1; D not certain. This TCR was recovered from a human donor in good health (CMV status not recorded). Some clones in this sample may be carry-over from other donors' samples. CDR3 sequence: CASSLEWVEQFF. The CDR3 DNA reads TGTGCCAGCAGCTTAGAATGGGTCGAGCAGTTCTTC.